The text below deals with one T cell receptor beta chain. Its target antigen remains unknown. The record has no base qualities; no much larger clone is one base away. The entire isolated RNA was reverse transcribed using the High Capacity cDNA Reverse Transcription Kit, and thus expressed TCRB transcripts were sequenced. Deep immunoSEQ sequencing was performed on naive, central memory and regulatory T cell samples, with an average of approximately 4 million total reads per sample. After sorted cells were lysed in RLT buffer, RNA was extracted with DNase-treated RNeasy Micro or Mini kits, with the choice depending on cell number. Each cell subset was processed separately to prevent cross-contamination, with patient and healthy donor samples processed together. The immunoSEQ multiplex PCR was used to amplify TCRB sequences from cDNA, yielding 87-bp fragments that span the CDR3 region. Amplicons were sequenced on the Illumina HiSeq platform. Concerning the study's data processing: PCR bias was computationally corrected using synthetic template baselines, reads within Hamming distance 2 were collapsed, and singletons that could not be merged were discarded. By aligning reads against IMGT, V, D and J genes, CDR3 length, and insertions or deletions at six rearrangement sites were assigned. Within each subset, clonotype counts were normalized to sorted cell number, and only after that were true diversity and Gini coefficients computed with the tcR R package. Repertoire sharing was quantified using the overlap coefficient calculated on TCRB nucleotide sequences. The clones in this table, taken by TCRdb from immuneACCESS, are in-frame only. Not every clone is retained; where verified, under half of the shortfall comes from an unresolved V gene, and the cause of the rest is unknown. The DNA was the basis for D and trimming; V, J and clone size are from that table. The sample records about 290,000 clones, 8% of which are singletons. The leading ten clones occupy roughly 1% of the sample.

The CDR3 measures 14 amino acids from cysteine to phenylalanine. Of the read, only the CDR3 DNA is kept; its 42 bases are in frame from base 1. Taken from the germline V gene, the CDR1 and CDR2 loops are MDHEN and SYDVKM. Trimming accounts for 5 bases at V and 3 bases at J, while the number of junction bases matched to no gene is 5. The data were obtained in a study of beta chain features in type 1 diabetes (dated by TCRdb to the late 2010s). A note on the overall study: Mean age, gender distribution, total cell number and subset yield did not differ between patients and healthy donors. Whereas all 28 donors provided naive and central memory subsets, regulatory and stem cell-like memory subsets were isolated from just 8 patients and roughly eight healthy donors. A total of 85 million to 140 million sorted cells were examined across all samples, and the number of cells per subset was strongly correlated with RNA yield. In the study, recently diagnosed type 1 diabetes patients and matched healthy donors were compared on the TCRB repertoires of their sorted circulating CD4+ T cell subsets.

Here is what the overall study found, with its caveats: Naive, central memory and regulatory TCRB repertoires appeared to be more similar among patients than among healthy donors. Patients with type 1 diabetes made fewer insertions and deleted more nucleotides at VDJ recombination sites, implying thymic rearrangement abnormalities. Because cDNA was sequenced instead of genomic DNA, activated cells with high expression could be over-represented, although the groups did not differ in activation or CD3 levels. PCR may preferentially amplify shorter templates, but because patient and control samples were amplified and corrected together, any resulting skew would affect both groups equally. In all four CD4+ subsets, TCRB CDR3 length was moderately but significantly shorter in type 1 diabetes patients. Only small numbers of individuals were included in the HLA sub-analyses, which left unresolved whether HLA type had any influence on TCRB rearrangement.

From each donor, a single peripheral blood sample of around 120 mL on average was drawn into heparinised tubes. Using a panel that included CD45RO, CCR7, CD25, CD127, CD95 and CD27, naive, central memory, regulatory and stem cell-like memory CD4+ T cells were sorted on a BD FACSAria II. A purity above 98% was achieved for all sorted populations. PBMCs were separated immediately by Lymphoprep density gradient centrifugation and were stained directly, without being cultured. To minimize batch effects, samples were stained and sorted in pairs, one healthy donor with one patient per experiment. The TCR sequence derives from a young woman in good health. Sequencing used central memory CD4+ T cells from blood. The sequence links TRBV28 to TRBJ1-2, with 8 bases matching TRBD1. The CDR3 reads CASSLRGQDYGYTF. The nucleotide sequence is TGTGCCAGCAGTCTCAGGGGGCAAGACTATGGCTACACCTTC.